The T cell receptor beta chain described here comes from a study of blood T cell repertoires in COVID-19. As for the study in general: The samples span acute and convalescent COVID-19 from the United States, Italy and Spain. Sources were T cells, B-cell-depleted T cells, or PBMCs; the material itself was cDNA or gDNA.

CDR1 is SGDLS and CDR2 is YYNGEE in the germline V gene. With V trimmed by 0 bases and J by 2 bases, 5 bases remained unmatched. The CDR3 sequence is 16 residues long. Methods used by the authors: Estimation of nucleated cell counts was performed using reference gene primer amplification. Assay used: immunoSEQ multiplex PCR; TCRdb lists only in-frame clones, some missing. V, J and clone size are those of that table, while D and trimming were read from the DNA. This table has some 110,000 clones, around nine tenths appearing once. The sequence came from a man aged 35-49 years with acute or convalescent COVID-19. V and J are TRBV9 and TRBJ2-1; 7 positions match TRBD2. The material sequenced was peripheral blood. The DNA for the CDR3 is TGTGCCAGCAGCGTAGAGGCGGGAGTAACCTACAATGAGCAGTTCTTC. It translates to CASSVEAGVTYNEQFF.